This T cell receptor beta chain was obtained from a study of blood T cell repertoires in COVID-19 (dated by TCRdb to 2018 to 2020). General notes on the study: Samples from collaborators originated in the United States, Italy and Spain and spanned both the acute and convalescent phases of COVID-19. The material from the prospective study consisted of cDNA or gDNA derived from T cells, B-cell-depleted T cells, or PBMCs. Deeply sampled blood TCRbeta repertoires from subjects exposed to, actively infected with, or recovered from COVID-19 were included in the dataset. The repertoires were released in a freely available public database meant as a resource for research on the immune response to SARS-CoV-2. The samples were drawn from the first 160 participants of the ongoing ImmuneRACE study and from 1,254 subjects provided by 6 global collaborators. Sample metadata almost always included a de-identified subject ID, COVID-19 status, age in years and sex. Where available, HLA class I and class II types were obtained from metadata supplied by the sample provider rather than from assay-based typing. Summary of the overall study and its limitations: The quantity of clinical and demographic metadata differed by source and by participant and was supplied without curation.

V sheds 6 bases and J sheds 5 bases, leaving 14 bases between their ends. For CDR1 and CDR2, the germline V gene (reference sequence) lists SEHNR and FQNEAQ. From the cysteine through the phenylalanine, the CDR3 covers 14 amino acids. Solely the CDR3 DNA is kept, with 42 bases framed from the first base. Collaborating institutions collected whole blood in K2EDTA tubes following their own protocols. For TCRbeta analysis, collaborators shipped samples in one of three forms: frozen whole blood, isolated PBMCs, or DNA extracted from either of those sample types. The immunoSEQ Assay, a bias-controlled multiplex PCR, was used to amplify TCRbeta CDR3 regions from genomic DNA. Under the source paper's analysis protocol: The number of nucleated cells in each sample was estimated from the amplification of reference gene primers within the assay. To quantify the absolute abundance of each unique TCRbeta CDR3 rearrangement, sequence reads were collapsed and filtered. For each sample, productive Simpson clonality was calculated as the square root of Simpson's diversity index over productive rearrangements. What TCRdb holds here is the immuneACCESS table cut down to in-frame rearrangements. Part of the clones is not present; checked against another copy, under half of the missing clones reflect an unresolved V gene, and the others are unexplained. Clone size and V and J calls were adopted from that table, with D and trimming inferred from the DNA. Across this sample there are a few hundred thousand clones, with 89% seen only once. The ten largest make up under 15% of the sample.

Notes on this clone: What this receptor recognizes is not known. Base quality data are lacking; no much larger clone is found one base away.

The chain employs TRBV7-9 and TRBJ2-1, with no confidently assigned D gene. This clonotype was sampled from a woman aged 55 to 70 with acute or convalescent COVID-19. Sequencing input: peripheral blood. This receptor has the CDR3 CASRLAEANNEQFF. The nucleotide sequence reads TGTGCCAGCAGATTGGCAGAGGCCAACAATGAGCAGTTCTTC.